The 17 T cell receptor beta chains below all came from one sample that was sequenced in a study of blood T cell repertoires in COVID-19 (dated by TCRdb to about 2020). The library was obtained by the immunoSEQ multiplex PCR assay. The source is immuneACCESS, and TCRdb retained only in-frame sequences with V and J called. Part of the clones is not carried over; for the studies checked, unresolved V genes explain less than half of this, and the remainder is unexplained. For this sample the table gives about 130,000 clones, of which about 80% were detected only once. About 3.8% of the sample is taken by the ten largest. Sequenced: peripheral blood. These receptors came from a woman aged 45-65 years with acute or convalescent COVID-19.

The chain combines TRBV5-1 with TRBJ2-5; 8 nucleotides line up with TRBD2. Germline V gene data show CDR1 as SGHRS and CDR2 as YFSETQ. This CDR3 spans 15 amino acids. V was clipped by 4 bases and J by 5 bases; unmatched bases: 10. The CDR3 DNA reads TGCGCCAGCAGCGATTCCAGCGGGAGAATGGAGACCCAGTACTTC. This translates into CASSDSSGRMETQYF.

This chain joins TRBV5-1 and TRBJ1-2, with D perhaps TRBD1 (6 bases). With 0 bases removed from V and 8 bases from J, the gap between germline ends came to 17 bases. CDR1 is SGHRS and CDR2 is YFSETQ in the germline V gene. This CDR3 comprises 15 residues. CDR3 sequence (DNA): TGCGCCAGCAGCTTGGCCGGGGACAACCCTTACGGCTACACCTTC. Translation gives CASSLAGDNPYGYTF.

The chain joins TRBV28 to TRBJ2-1; possible D gene TRBD1, 6 bases. The CDR3 has 15 amino acids. V lost 8 bases and J 5 bases, leaving 19 bases between the germline ends. Germline loops: CDR1 MDHEN, CDR2 SYDVKM. The DNA of the CDR3 is TGTGCCAGCGCTTCGTGGGGCCAGGGGAACAATGAGCAGTTCTTC. Translating it yields CASASWGQGNNEQFF.

V usage is TRBV7-9 and J usage is TRBJ1-4; tentatively, D is TRBD1 (5 bases). Germline lookup yields CDR1 SEHNR and CDR2 FQNEAQ (reference sequence). Trimming took off 5 bases at V and 0 bases at J, with 10 bases between the two ends. This CDR3 has 15 amino acids. The CDR3 spells CASSQGNSTNEKLFF. The CDR3, as DNA: TGTGCCAGCAGCCAGGGAAATTCAACTAATGAAAAACTGTTTTTT. The full variable domain, in which reference TRBV7-9 and TRBJ1-4 provide the parts outside the CDR3, is DTGVSQNPRHKITKRGQNVTFRCDPISEHNRLYWYRQTLGQGPEFLTYFQNEAQLEKSRLLSDRFSAERPKGSFSTLEIQRTEQGDSAMYLCASSQGNSTNEKLFFGSGTQLSVL.

The J gene is TRBJ2-2, the V gene TRBV6-5; no definite D call. Trimming took off 3 bases at V and 1 base at J, with 3 bases between the two ends. The germline V gene has CDR1 MNHEY and CDR2 SVGAGI. The CDR3 spans 13 residues. The CDR3 loop is CASSYQNTGELFF. The DNA for the CDR3 is TGTGCCAGCAGTTATCAGAACACCGGGGAGCTGTTTTTT.

In DNA form, the CDR3 reads TGTGCCAGCAGGTCCCGGGGGACCGGCACAGATACGCAGTATTTT. Translating gives CASRSRGTGTDTQYF. The chain recombines TRBV28 with TRBJ2-3, with D possibly matching TRBD2 (6 bases). From germline, CDR1 is MDHEN and CDR2 SYDVKM. Trimming shortened V by 6 bases and J by 1 base, and 14 bases separated the two germline ends. CDR3 size: 15 residues.

The count of this clone is one. This chain uses TRBV9 with TRBJ2-5; no definite D call. The CDR3 spans 16 residues. Germline V gene sequence: CDR1 SGDLS, CDR2 YYNGEE. Trimming shortened V by 3 bases and J by 5 bases, and 20 bases separated the two germline ends. CDR3 DNA: TGTGCCAGCAGCGAGACGCCGTGGGCATCCCGGGAGACCCAGTACTTC. It yields the protein CASSETPWASRETQYF.

The chain uses TRBV9 and TRBJ2-5, with no clear D. The germline V and J ends were trimmed by 0 bases and 3 bases, with 6 bases remaining between them. Germline CDR1 reads SGDLS; CDR2 reads YYNGEE. CDR3 size: 13 residues. CDR3 bases: TGTGCCAGCAGCGTAGGGTCGGAAGAGACCCAGTACTTC. It yields the protein CASSVGSEETQYF.

The rearrangement uses TRBV11-2 and TRBJ1-5, with D perhaps matching TRBD1 (6 bases). This CDR3 has 12 amino acids. The germline gives CDR1 SGHAT, CDR2 FQNNGV. Trimming stripped 5 bases from V and 16 bases from J, with 18 bases between. CDR3 residues: CASSGTGGPLHF. CDR3 nucleotide sequence: TGTGCCAGCAGCGGAACGGGGGGGCCTTTACATTTT.

V gene TRBV25-1 combines with J gene TRBJ2-5; tentative D call: TRBD2 (6 bases). Trimming removed 8 bases at V and 5 bases at J, with 21 bases between. This CDR3 has 15 residues. The germline V gene encodes CDR1 MGHDK and CDR2 SYGVNS. This CDR3 is CASAKEGGRGETQYF. The CDR3 DNA sequence: TGTGCCAGCGCGAAAGAGGGAGGACGGGGTGAGACCCAGTACTTC.

CDR3 sequence reads: CASSNIYEQYF. CDR3 in DNA: TGTGCCAGCAGCAACATTTACGAGCAGTACTTC. This chain links TRBV6-2 or TRBV6-3 with TRBJ2-7; D is unresolved. Per germline, CDR1 MNHEY and CDR2 SVGEGT. The V gene lost 6 bases and the J gene lost 4 bases, with 7 bases spanning the gap. There are 11 residues in the CDR3.

The chain combines TRBV3-1 (or the pseudogene TRBV3-2) with TRBJ1-2; D perhaps matches TRBD1 (5 bases). Germline values: CDR1 LGHDT, CDR2 YNNKEL (reference sequence). V lost 1 base and J 6 bases, leaving 15 bases between the germline ends. The CDR3 is made up of 15 amino acids. Here the CDR3 DNA reads TGTGCCAGCAGCCAAGTAGGGCGTGGGGCGGATGGCTACACCTTC. Translated: CASSQVGRGADGYTF.

CDR3 protein: CATTERGADDTQYF. In nucleotides, the CDR3 is TGTGCCACCACAGAGCGGGGGGCCGACGATACGCAGTATTTT. The chain uses TRBV27 and TRBJ2-3, with 9 bases aligning to TRBD2. CDR1 and CDR2 (germline): MNHEY, SMNVEV (reference sequence). The CDR3 spans 14 residues. The V segment lost 10 bases and the J segment 6 bases; nucleotides outside the gene matches: 11.

The chain employs TRBV27 and TRBJ1-1; the D gene is possibly TRBD1 (6 bases). Trimming left V 4 bases short and J 4 bases short, with 25 bases between. From germline, CDR1 is MNHEY and CDR2 SMNVEV (reference sequence). The CDR3 is 18 residues long. The CDR3, as DNA: TGTGCCAGCAGTTCTAAATCCGGGACATCAAGGGGTAGCACTGAAGCTTTCTTT. This sequence encodes CASSSKSGTSRGSTEAFF.

This sequence joins TRBV11-2 and TRBJ1-2, with D unresolved. The CDR3 contains 14 residues. From germline, CDR1 is SGHAT and CDR2 FQNNGV. The V gene lost 0 bases and the J gene lost 8 bases, with 13 bases spanning the gap. Here the CDR3 DNA reads TGTGCCAGCAGCTTAGATGGAGGTACTGGCGGCTACACCTTC. Translating it yields CASSLDGGTGGYTF.

V gene TRBV6-5 combines with J gene TRBJ2-1, with a possible D match to TRBD2 (7 bases). CDR3 size: 15 residues. V shed 6 bases and J shed 2 bases, with 14 bases lying between them. Per germline, CDR1 MNHEY and CDR2 SVGAGI. CDR3 in DNA: TGTGCCAGCAGCTCCGGGGGGCTACCCTACAATGAGCAGTTCTTC. This codes for CASSSGGLPYNEQFF.

As DNA, the CDR3 is TGTGCCAGTAGATTACGCCGGGACAAGGGCACTGAAGCTTTCTTT. This sequence encodes CASRLRRDKGTEAFF. V and J are TRBV19 and TRBJ1-1; tentative D call: TRBD1 (6 bases). V was clipped by 6 bases and J by 4 bases, with 18 bases between them. The CDR3 has 15 residues. Germline-derived CDR1 and CDR2 are LNHDA and SQIVND (reference sequence).